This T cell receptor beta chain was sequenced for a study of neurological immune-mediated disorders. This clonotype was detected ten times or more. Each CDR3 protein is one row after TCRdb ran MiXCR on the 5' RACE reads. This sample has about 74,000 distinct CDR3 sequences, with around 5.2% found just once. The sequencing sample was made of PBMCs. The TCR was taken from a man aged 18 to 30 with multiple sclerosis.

CDR3 DNA sequence: TGTGCCAGCAGCTCCCTTCCGGGACAGGGGGCGTCTGGGGCCAACGTCCTGACTTTC. Translation gives CASSSLPGQGASGANVLTF. This chain uses TRBV7-9 with TRBJ2-6; TRBD1 matches 12 bases. Germline values: CDR1 SEHNR, CDR2 FQNEAQ (reference sequence). V trimming: 4 bases; J trimming: 1 base; junction bases outside the gene matches: 8. The CDR3 spans 19 residues. The full variable domain, its missing parts supplied by reference TRBV7-9 and TRBJ2-6, is DTGVSQNPRHKITKRGQNVTFRCDPISEHNRLYWYRQTLGQGPEFLTYFQNEAQLEKSRLLSDRFSAERPKGSFSTLEIQRTEQGDSAMYLCASSSLPGQGASGANVLTFGAGSRLTVL.